These T cell receptor beta chains were read from a single sample in a study of identical twins. MiXCR, applied by TCRdb to the 5' RACE reads, yields one record per CDR3 protein. The table records hundreds of thousands of distinct CDR3 sequences, approximately 7% of them present only once. These data also featured in a second study, about yellow fever vaccine responses in identical twins.

Sequencing was performed on memory (CD45RO+) T cells sorted from blood. The receptors come from a woman aged 18-29 years in good health. Each CDR3 is given with its conserved first and last residue. D genes are given only for firm matches. Clone size is not always given. Where it is, it says once, few, many or a class for expanded clones.

j_call	v_call	clone_size	d_call	cdr3_nt	cdr3_aa
TRBJ2-1	TRBV28	few	TRBD2	TGTGCCAGCATTTCAGCGGGAGAACACTATGAGCAGTTCTTC	CASISAGEHYEQFF
TRBJ2-2	TRBV7-8	many	NA	TGTGCCAGCAGCCCAGACCGACTAAAAACCGGGGAGCTGTTTTTT	CASSPDRLKTGELFF
TRBJ2-3	TRBV19	few	TRBD2	TGTGCCAGTAGTATAGTAGGACTAGCGGGAGGAGTCACAGATACGCAGTATTTT	CASSIVGLAGGVTDTQYF
TRBJ2-1	TRBV11-2	NA	TRBD2	TGTGCCAGCAGCTTCACCGGGACTAGCGTCGTATACAATGAGCAGTTCTTC	CASSFTGTSVVYNEQFF
TRBJ2-2	TRBV24-1	NA	TRBD1	TGTGCCACCAGTGATGAGGGGGCGGCGAACACCGGGGAGCTGTTTTTT	CATSDEGAANTGELFF
TRBJ2-4	TRBV18	NA	TRBD2	TGTGCCAGCTCACACTCCTCAACCAGCGGGACGGCCAAAAACATTCAGTACTTC	CASSHSSTSGTAKNIQYF
TRBJ2-7	TRBV5-1	many	NA	TGCGCCAGCAGCCAAGGACAGCCTTCGGGCGAGCAGTACTTC	CASSQGQPSGEQYF
TRBJ2-2	TRBV14	NA	NA	TGTGCCAGCAGCCAAAACACGAACACCGGGGAGCTGTTTTTT	CASSQNTNTGELFF
TRBJ2-7	TRBV18	few	TRBD1	TGTGCCAGCTCACCTTTACAGGGGGTTAACGAGCAGTACTTC	CASSPLQGVNEQYF
TRBJ1-1	TRBV19	many	NA	TGTGCCAGTAGTAGGCGGAATGAAGCTTTCTTT	CASSRRNEAFF
TRBJ2-4	TRBV3-1	many	TRBD2	TGTGCCAGCAGCCAAGGGGCAACTAGCGTGGGAAACATTCAGTACTTC	CASSQGATSVGNIQYF
TRBJ2-2	TRBV4-2	many	TRBD1	TGTGCCAGCAGGCGGAAAACCGGGACAGGGAACACCGGGGAGCTGTTTTTT	CASRRKTGTGNTGELFF
TRBJ2-2	TRBV3-1	many	TRBD1	TGTGCCAGCAGCCATCGGACAGGGGGCTTACCCGGGGAGCTGTTTTTT	CASSHRTGGLPGELFF
TRBJ1-2	TRBV4-1	NA	NA	TGCGCCAGCAGCCAAGATTCCTCCGACAACTATGGCTACACCTTC	CASSQDSSDNYGYTF
TRBJ2-2	TRBV6-1	few	TRBD2	TGTGCCAGCTCAAGCGGGGGGGCCTCCACCGGGGAGCTGTTTTTT	CASSSGGASTGELFF
TRBJ2-3	TRBV10-1	many	TRBD2	TGCGCCAGCAGTGATTTTCGTCTAGCGGGAGAGGCCCGCACAGATACGCAGTATTTT	CASSDFRLAGEARTDTQYF
TRBJ2-5	TRBV10-3	NA	TRBD2	TGTGCCATTTCAAAGCGGGGGGTCGAAGAGACCCAGTACTTC	CAISKRGVEETQYF
TRBJ1-5	TRBV4-2	NA	TRBD1	TGTGCCAGCAGCCAAGAAGACAGGGGGAATCAGCCCCAGCATTTT	CASSQEDRGNQPQHF
TRBJ1-6	TRBV3-1	few	NA	TGTGCCAGCAGCCAAGATTTGGGACTGGGACTTTCACCCCTCCACTTT	CASSQDLGLGLSPLHF
TRBJ1-1	TRBV6-5	few	NA	TGTGCCAGCAGTTGGACCCCGGGGAACACTGAAGCTTTCTTT	CASSWTPGNTEAFF
TRBJ2-1	TRBV12-3/TRBV12-4	many	NA	TGTGCCAGCAGTACGCTCAATGAGCAGTTCTTC	CASSTLNEQFF
TRBJ2-5	TRBV15	many	NA	TGTGCCACCAGCAGAGATGGGCGAGAGACCCAGTACTTC	CATSRDGRETQYF
TRBJ2-5	TRBV7-8	few	TRBD1	TGTGCCAGCAGCTTAAGAGGCAGGGGGCTTGGGGAGACCCAGTACTTC	CASSLRGRGLGETQYF
TRBJ2-6	TRBV5-6	many	NA	TGTGCCAGCAGCTTGGAGTTCTTCCGCTCCGGCCTGGGGTCTGGGGCCAACGTCCTGACTTTC	CASSLEFFRSGLGSGANVLTF
TRBJ2-3	TRBV6-5	NA	TRBD2	TGTGCCAGCAGTTATTTTAGCGGGGGCACAGATACGCAGTATTTT	CASSYFSGGTDTQYF
TRBJ2-2	TRBV20-1	few	NA	TGCAGTGCCCCTCGTGGGGGGAACACCGGGGAGCTGTTTTTT	CSAPRGGNTGELFF
TRBJ2-7	TRBV20-1	few	TRBD2	TGCAGTGCTGCTAGGACTAGCGGGAGTGGCGAGCAGTACTTC	CSAARTSGSGEQYF
TRBJ2-7	TRBV20-1	many	TRBD2	TGCAGTGCTAGGGGGGGGAGGAACGAGCAGTACTTC	CSARGGRNEQYF
TRBJ2-1	TRBV10-1	NA	NA	TGCGCCAGCAGTGGTATAGGGAGGAATGAGCAGTTCTTC	CASSGIGRNEQFF
TRBJ2-3	TRBV20-1	many	TRBD2	TGCAGTGCTAGTTCCACTAGCGGGAGGCCCGCAGATACGCAGTATTTT	CSASSTSGRPADTQYF
TRBJ2-1	TRBV20-1	many	NA	TGCAGTGCTGTGCGTTACAATGAGCAGTTCTTC	CSAVRYNEQFF
TRBJ2-1	TRBV7-6	few	TRBD2	TGTGCCAGCAGACCGAGCGGGAGTGCCGGCGGTGAGCAGTTCTTC	CASRPSGSAGGEQFF
TRBJ2-4	TRBV10-2	few	NA	TGCGCCAGCAGTGGCGGGACCCTTAACGGAAACATTCAGTACTTC	CASSGGTLNGNIQYF
TRBJ2-1	TRBV5-1	few	NA	TGCGCCAGCAGCTCCACCGGCGGCATCCCGGGTGGGCGGAACAATGAGCAGTTCTTC	CASSSTGGIPGGRNNEQFF
TRBJ2-1	TRBV2	many	NA	TGTGCCAGCAGTGAGCGGTTCCCCTACAATGAGCAGTTCTTC	CASSERFPYNEQFF
TRBJ2-2	TRBV5-1	many	NA	TGCGCCAGCAGCTTGTTGGGGGGCCAGAACACCGGGGAGCTGTTTTTT	CASSLLGGQNTGELFF
TRBJ1-1	TRBV6-5	NA	NA	TGTGCCAGCAGCGGAGGGGGTACAGGGTTCTTT	CASSGGGTGFF
TRBJ2-3	TRBV5-1	many	NA	TGCGCCAGCAGCTTGGCCACTGACAGGGAGGCAGATACGCAGTATTTT	CASSLATDREADTQYF
TRBJ1-6	TRBV5-1	NA	NA	TGCGCCAGCAGTGTCTCCTATAATTCACCCCTCCACTTT	CASSVSYNSPLHF
TRBJ1-5	TRBV5-6	many	NA	TGTGCCAGCAGCTTGTCCGGTCAGCCCCAGCATTTT	CASSLSGQPQHF
TRBJ2-5	TRBV3-1	NA	NA	TGTGCCAGCAGCCAAGATCAAGTACTAGTAAGACCAGAGACCCAGTACTTC	CASSQDQVLVRPETQYF